The 30 T cell receptor beta chains presented below share a single source sample, sequenced in a study of beta chain features in type 1 diabetes. Sequencing targeted expressed TCRB transcripts, as all isolated RNA had been reverse transcribed. Assay: immunoSEQ multiplex PCR; the TCRdb copy retains only in-frame clones and omits some. The table has around 240,000 clones, 68% seen once. Material for sequencing was naive CD4+ T cells from blood. The receptors shown here come from a man aged 30 to 39 in good health.

This clone was seen only a few times. The gene calls are TRBV15 and TRBJ2-1, with D perhaps matching TRBD2 (6 bases). The CDR3 contains 16 residues. CDR1 and CDR2 from the germline V gene are LNHNV and YYDKDF (reference sequence). Deletions cut 3 bases from V and 9 bases from J, with 21 bases between. Here the CDR3 reads CATSSTRGIARGEQFF. As DNA, the CDR3 is TGTGCCACCAGCAGTACTCGCGGGATAGCGAGGGGTGAGCAGTTCTTC.

There are a few counts of this clone. This chain uses TRBV7-2 with TRBJ2-5; D is undetermined. V lost 5 bases to trimming and J lost 0 bases, with 13 bases between them. The CDR3 extends over 15 amino acids. The germline gives CDR1 SGHTA, CDR2 FQGNSA. This CDR3 is CASSRLGRDQETQYF. In DNA, the CDR3 is TGTGCCAGCAGCCGCCTTGGACGGGACCAAGAGACCCAGTACTTC.

The rearrangement uses TRBV5-6 and TRBJ1-2; D unclear. The CDR3 is 13 amino acids. V lost 5 bases, J lost 0 bases, and 8 bases lay in between. CDR1 and CDR2 (germline): SGHDT, YYEEEE. CDR3: CASRQASNYGYTF. The CDR3 coding sequence is TGTGCCAGCAGGCAAGCCTCTAACTATGGCTACACCTTC.

This clone was observed a handful of times. The CDR3 spells CSVEKRMANTEAFF. The DNA for the CDR3 is TGCAGCGTTGAGAAGAGGATGGCGAACACTGAAGCTTTCTTT. The J gene is TRBJ1-1, the V gene TRBV29-1, with D uncertain. Germline V gene data show CDR1 as SQVTM and CDR2 as ANQGSEA. V lost 3 bases, J lost 1 base, and 12 bases lay in between. The CDR3 runs to 14 residues.

The J gene is TRBJ2-1, the V gene TRBV29-1, with D perhaps TRBD1 or TRBD2 (5 bases each). The CDR3 spans 13 residues. V was clipped by 7 bases and J by 8 bases, with 18 bases between them. Germline V gives CDR1 SQVTM, CDR2 ANQGSEA. The CDR3 loop reads CSAPGTPGDEQFF. CDR3 DNA sequence: TGCAGCGCCCCCGGGACGCCCGGTGATGAGCAGTTCTTC.

The chain is built from TRBV9 and TRBJ2-2, with D hard to call. In germline, CDR1 is SGDLS, CDR2 YYNGEE. Between the trimmed V and J ends, which lost 0 bases and 0 bases, there was a span of 12 bases. The length of the CDR3 is 17 residues. The DNA of the CDR3 is TGTGCCAGCAGCGTAGCGGTCGCACACACGAACACCGGGGAGCTGTTTTTT. Its translation is CASSVAVAHTNTGELFF.

The chain joins TRBV30 to TRBJ2-5; D may be TRBD1 (5 bases). V was cut by 2 bases and J by 5 bases, with 12 bases left in between. Germline V lookup: CDR1 GTSNPN, CDR2 SVGIG (reference sequence). This CDR3 has 13 amino acids. CDR3 nucleotides: TGTGCCTGGAGTCAGTCAGGGTCGGAGACCCAGTACTTC. This translates into CAWSQSGSETQYF.

V and J are TRBV15 and TRBJ2-6; no clear D gene. This CDR3 has 16 residues. The germline V gene encodes CDR1 LNHNV and CDR2 YYDKDF (reference sequence). The V gene lost 1 base and the J gene lost 1 base, with 8 bases spanning the gap. CDR3: CATSRVWKSGANVLTF. The CDR3 nucleotides are TGTGCCACCAGCAGAGTTTGGAAGTCTGGGGCCAACGTCCTGACTTTC.

This clone occurred once. The chain joins TRBV30 to TRBJ2-1, with TRBD2 matching over 13 bases. V shed 2 bases and J 8 bases; nucleotides not matched to a gene: 6. The CDR3 totals 15 residues. Germline V gene data show CDR1 as GTSNPN and CDR2 as SVGIG (reference sequence). In nucleotides, the CDR3 is TGTGCCTGGAGTCCCGGACTAGCGGGGGTACATGAGCAGTTCTTC. This gives the protein CAWSPGLAGVHEQFF.

The genes are TRBV7-9 and TRBJ1-1; D call uncertain. V dropped 5 bases and J dropped 1 base, with 11 bases sitting between them. Looked up from germline, CDR1 is SEHNR and CDR2 is FQNEAQ (reference sequence). This CDR3 is built from 14 residues. The chain's CDR3 is CASSTATSNTEAFF. CDR3 nucleotides: TGTGCCAGCAGCACGGCGACGTCGAACACTGAAGCTTTCTTT. Complete variable domain (other parts from reference TRBV7-9 and TRBJ1-1): DTGVSQNPRHKITKRGQNVTFRCDPISEHNRLYWYRQTLGQGPEFLTYFQNEAQLEKSRLLSDRFSAERPKGSFSTLEIQRTEQGDSAMYLCASSTATSNTEAFFGQGTRLTVV.

V is TRBV6-5 and J is TRBJ2-3; no clear D. Trimming removed 6 bases at V and 10 bases at J, with 11 bases between. CDR1 MNHEY and CDR2 SVGAGI come from the germline V gene. The CDR3 totals 11 residues. The CDR3 nucleotides are TGTGCCAGCAGCTCTCAAGGGCCGCAGTATTTT. Translation gives CASSSQGPQYF.

The chain couples TRBV28 to TRBJ1-2, with D unclear. Germline assignment: CDR1 MDHEN and CDR2 SYDVKM. This CDR3 region has 11 residues. V was cut by 10 bases and J by 5 bases, with 11 bases left in between. The DNA for the CDR3 is TGTGCCACTTCTATTAAGTATGGCTACACCTTC. Translation: CATSIKYGYTF.

This clone was picked up a small number of times. The DNA of the CDR3 is TGCGCCAGCAGCCAAGATCGTCTGGAGCAGTTCTTC. Protein product: CASSQDRLEQFF. The chain links TRBV4-3 to TRBJ2-1; D call uncertain. V lost 0 bases and J lost 10, with 7 bases in between. The CDR3 contains 12 residues. Germline-derived CDR1 and CDR2 are LGHNA and YSLEER.

Of note for this clone: Germline and junction disagree at one end, which may indicate a read error. This sequence joins TRBV30 and TRBJ2-3; D is possibly TRBD1 (6 bases). This CDR3 is 10 amino acids long. Germline lookup yields CDR1 GTSNPN and CDR2 SVGIG (reference sequence). CDR3 region: CAWSVGTTNF. The CDR3 DNA follows: TGTGCCTGGAGTGTAGGGACAACAAATTTT.

This clone was counted between two and nine times. V and J are TRBV29-1 and TRBJ1-1; D is unresolved. The CDR3 contains 11 residues. V dropped 6 bases and J dropped 4 bases, with 9 bases sitting between them. Germline V gene data show CDR1 as SQVTM and CDR2 as ANQGSEA. The CDR3 DNA follows: TGCAGCGTGGGATGGGGCACTGAAGCTTTCTTT. Protein: CSVGWGTEAFF.

This chain links TRBV25-1 with TRBJ2-3; D gene ambiguous. V dropped 6 bases and J dropped 4 bases, with 11 bases sitting between them. The germline CDR1 and CDR2 sequences are MGHDK and SYGVNS. The CDR3 extends over 13 amino acids. The CDR3 region has the DNA TGTGCCAGCAGAGAGTCTGGGTCAGATACGCAGTATTTT. Its translation is CASRESGSDTQYF.

A few counts support this clone. V gene TRBV30 combines with J gene TRBJ1-1; D call uncertain. Trimming cost V 4 bases and J 3 bases, with 9 bases left between them. Germline-derived CDR1 and CDR2 are GTSNPN and SVGIG (reference sequence). The CDR3 is 12 residues long. The CDR3 DNA reads as TGTGCCTGGAAAGAAACCTACACTGAAGCTTTCTTT. Its translation is CAWKETYTEAFF.

J is TRBJ2-3 and V is TRBV4-3, with a possible D match to TRBD2 (5 bases). V gave up 2 bases and J gave up 7 bases, with 10 bases separating them. Germline CDR1 is LGHNA and CDR2 is YSLEER. The CDR3 contains 13 residues. The CDR3 bases are TGCGCCAGCAGCCAAACGGCGGGCCATACGCAGTATTTT. Translation: CASSQTAGHTQYF.

This clone was observed a handful of times. Other DNA sequences within the sample encode an identical CDR3. This rearrangement joins TRBV30 to TRBJ2-1, with 8 bases identical to TRBD2. Germline CDR1 is GTSNPN and CDR2 is SVGIG (reference sequence). The V segment lost 0 bases and the J segment 7 bases; nucleotides outside the gene matches: 8. CDR3 length: 15 amino acids. The CDR3 loop reads CAWSVGLAGGNEQFF. CDR3 nucleotide sequence: TGTGCCTGGAGTGTAGGGCTAGCGGGCGGTAATGAGCAGTTCTTC.

The chain employs TRBV18 and TRBJ2-7; D is possibly TRBD1 (6 bases). This CDR3 is 15 amino acids long. Trimming removed 4 bases at V and 3 bases at J, with 16 bases between. CDR1 is KGHSH, CDR2 LQKENI, per germline. The chain's CDR3 is CASSLGTTRDYEQYF. CDR3 bases: TGTGCCAGCTCACTTGGGACAACCCGGGACTACGAGCAGTACTTC.

J is TRBJ2-5 and V is TRBV6-5; D is uncertain. Germline V CDR1 and CDR2: MNHEY, SVGAGI. The CDR3 has 14 amino acids. The germline V and J ends were trimmed by 5 bases and 2 bases, with 12 bases remaining between them. DNA for the CDR3: TGTGCCAGCAGTCTCAGTGAGACTCAAGAGACCCAGTACTTC. Its translation: CASSLSETQETQYF.

V is TRBV6-1 and J is TRBJ2-5; no clear D gene. The V end was cut by 7 bases, the J end by 2 bases, with 8 bases between. The CDR3 covers 12 residues. The germline V gene has CDR1 MNHNS and CDR2 SASEGT. CDR3: CASTQGQETQYF. The CDR3 DNA follows: TGTGCCAGCACCCAAGGGCAAGAGACCCAGTACTTC.

The chain carries TRBV29-1 and TRBJ2-7; TRBD2 aligns across 8 bases. CDR3 length: 15 amino acids. The V and J ends lost 8 bases and 1 base, in that order; junction bases with no gene match: 13. Germline lookup yields CDR1 SQVTM and CDR2 ANQGSEA. CDR3 nucleotide sequence: TGCAGCCCAAGACCCTCGGGACTAGAGTCCTACGAGCAGTACTTC. Amino acids: CSPRPSGLESYEQYF.

The chain is built from TRBV18 and TRBJ2-7; 7 bases are shared with TRBD1. From germline, CDR1 is KGHSH and CDR2 LQKENI. V dropped 8 bases and J dropped 0; count of bases not matched to a gene: 4. The CDR3 sequence is 13 residues long. The DNA of the CDR3 is TGTGCCAGCCACAGACAGGGCTCCTACGAGCAGTACTTC. Its translation is CASHRQGSYEQYF.

V is TRBV25-1 and J is TRBJ2-1; TRBD1 is a possible D gene (5 bases). The V end was cut by 4 bases, the J end by 14 bases, with 21 bases between. Germline V gives CDR1 MGHDK, CDR2 SYGVNS. CDR3 length equals 14 residues. CDR3 bases: TGTGCCAGCAGTGGGGCGGACATCCCTGGTTCGGAGTTCTTC. Amino acid sequence: CASSGADIPGSEFF.

The chain links TRBV25-1 to TRBJ2-3, with a tentative D call TRBD1 (5 bases). Germline V lookup: CDR1 MGHDK, CDR2 SYGVNS. The length of the CDR3 is 12 residues. V lost 6 bases to trimming and J lost 13 bases, with 17 bases between them. The CDR3 nucleotides are TGTGCCAGCAGCTCCGACAGTGGGGCGGAGTATTTT. Protein: CASSSDSGAEYF.

The V and J genes are TRBV28 and TRBJ2-7; D ambiguous. The CDR3 loop spans 15 amino acids. Germline V gene sequence: CDR1 MDHEN, CDR2 SYDVKM. With 6 bases removed from V and 2 bases from J, the gap between germline ends came to 17 bases. The CDR3 bases are TGTGCCAGCAGGCTTGGGCCTACGATACCCTACGAGCAGTACTTC. It is translated as CASRLGPTIPYEQYF.

V gene TRBV4-1 combines with J gene TRBJ2-1; tentative D call: TRBD2 (5 bases). V was cut by 5 bases and J by 5 bases, with 16 bases left in between. The CDR3 covers 15 residues. Germline V gene sequence: CDR1 MGHRA, CDR2 YSYEKL. The CDR3 nucleotides read TGCGCCAGCAGCATCGAGGAGCGGTATAACAATGAGCAGTTCTTC. Encoded protein: CASSIEERYNNEQFF.

The chain links TRBV5-6 to TRBJ2-5; TRBD2 aligns across 9 bases. Germline lookup yields CDR1 SGHDT and CDR2 YYEEEE. The junction had 4 bases not matched to a gene; V was cut back by 2 bases and J by 5 bases. The CDR3 covers 14 residues. CDR3 bases: TGTGCCAGCAGCTTACTAGCGGGCGGGGAGACCCAGTACTTC. It specifies CASSLLAGGETQYF.

This clone was detected a few times. The V call is TRBV29-1, the J call TRBJ1-1; a possible D gene is TRBD1 (5 bases). The CDR3 extends over 11 amino acids. The germline gives CDR1 SQVTM, CDR2 ANQGSEA. V was pared by 4 bases and J by 7 bases, with 10 bases between. In DNA form, the CDR3 reads TGCAGCGTTGTCAGGGACCGTGAAGCTTTCTTT. Translation: CSVVRDREAFF.